This T cell receptor beta chain was obtained from a study of OX40 agonist ivuxolimab in advanced cancers. Background on the study: Cancers in dose escalation were hepatocellular, melanoma, renal cell and head and neck.

Profiling relied on immunoSEQ multiplex PCR, and the TCRdb table lists in-frame clones only, not all of them. The table lists about 62,000 clones, 80% to 95% of them singletons. Trimming at V came to 3 bases and at J to 8 bases, leaving 7 bases not matched to a gene. Germline CDR1 SGHNT, CDR2 YENEEA. This CDR3 region has 14 residues. If patients had autoimmune disease history or systemic immunosuppression, they were excluded. The chain links TRBV11-3 to TRBJ2-1; TRBD1 matches at 7 bases. The sequencing here drew on CD4+ or CD8+ T cells sorted from blood, taken in a trial of the OX40 agonist ivuxolimab. This TCR came from an adult with an advanced solid tumor such as melanoma, head and neck, liver or kidney cancer. CDR3 loop: CASSFGQVRDEQFF. The CDR3 DNA reads TGTGCCAGCAGCTTCGGACAGGTTCGGGATGAGCAGTTCTTC.